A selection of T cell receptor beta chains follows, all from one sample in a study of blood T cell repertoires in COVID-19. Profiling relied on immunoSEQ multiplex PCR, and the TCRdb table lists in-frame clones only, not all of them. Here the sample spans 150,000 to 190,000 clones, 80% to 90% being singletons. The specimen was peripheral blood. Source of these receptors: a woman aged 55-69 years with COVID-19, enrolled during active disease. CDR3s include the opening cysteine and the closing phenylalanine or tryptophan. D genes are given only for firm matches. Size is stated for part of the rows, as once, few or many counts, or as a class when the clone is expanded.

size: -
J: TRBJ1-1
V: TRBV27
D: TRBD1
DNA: TGTGCCAGCAGTTTCTTAGGACAGGTCGGAGACACTGAAGCTTTCTTT
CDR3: CASSFLGQVGDTEAFF

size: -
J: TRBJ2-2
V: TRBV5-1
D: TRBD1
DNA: TGCGCCAGCAGCTCGGGACAGGGACTCACCGGGGAGCTGTTTTTT
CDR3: CASSSGQGLTGELFF

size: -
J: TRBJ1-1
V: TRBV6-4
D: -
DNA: TGTGCCAGCAGTGACTCGGGTTTTGGGGCAGGGAGGGATCGGGCTGAAGCTTTCTTT
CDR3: CASSDSGFGAGRDRAEAFF

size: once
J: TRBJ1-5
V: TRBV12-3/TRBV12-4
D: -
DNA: TGTGCCAGCAGTTTAGGACGGGATCAGCCCCAGCATTTT
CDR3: CASSLGRDQPQHF

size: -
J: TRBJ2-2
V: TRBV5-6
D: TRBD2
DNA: TGTGCCAGCAGCTTTCGAGCGGGGGCTGGGACCGGGGAGCTGTTTTTT
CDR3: CASSFRAGAGTGELFF

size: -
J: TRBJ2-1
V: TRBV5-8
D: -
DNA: TGTGCCAGCAGCTTCCTGGCTGGTGAGGTGCAGTTCTTC
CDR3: CASSFLAGEVQFF

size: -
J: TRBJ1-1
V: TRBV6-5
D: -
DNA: TGTGCCAGCGGGGCTACAGTGAACACTGAAGCTTTCTTT
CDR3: CASGATVNTEAFF

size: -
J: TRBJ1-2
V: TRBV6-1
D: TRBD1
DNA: TGTGCCAGCAGTGATCCAATACCGGGACAGGGGAACTATGGCTACACCTTC
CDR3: CASSDPIPGQGNYGYTF

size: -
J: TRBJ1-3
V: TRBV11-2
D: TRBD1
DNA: TGTGCCAGCAGCTGGACGACAGGGGGCTTTGGAAACACCATATATTTT
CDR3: CASSWTTGGFGNTIYF

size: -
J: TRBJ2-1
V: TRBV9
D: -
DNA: TGTGCCAGCAGCCCCCGACTAGAATCTGAGCAGTTCTTC
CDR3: CASSPRLESEQFF

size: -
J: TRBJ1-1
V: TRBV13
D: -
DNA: TGTGCCAGCCTCCGGCGAGGGATTGGGTTGACTGAAGCTTTCTTT
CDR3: CASLRRGIGLTEAFF

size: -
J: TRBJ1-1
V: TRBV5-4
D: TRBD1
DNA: TGTGCCAGCAGCTTGACAGGGGCGGGCTACACTGAAGCTTTCTTT
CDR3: CASSLTGAGYTEAFF

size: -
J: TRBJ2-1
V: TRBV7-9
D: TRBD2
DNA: TGTGCCAGCAGCTTAGCCGGGACTAGCGCCTACAATGAGCAGTTCTTC
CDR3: CASSLAGTSAYNEQFF

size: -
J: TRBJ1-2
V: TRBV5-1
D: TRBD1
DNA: TGCGCCAGCAGCTTGGGACAGGGCCGCGGCTACACCTTC
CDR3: CASSLGQGRGYTF

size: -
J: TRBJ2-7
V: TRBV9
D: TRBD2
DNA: TGTGCCAGCAGCCAGGCTAGCGGAGTGGGCGAGCAGTACTTC
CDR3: CASSQASGVGEQYF

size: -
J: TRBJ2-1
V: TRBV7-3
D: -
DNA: TGTGCCAGCAGCTTATCTCACGGGAATGAGCAGTTCTTC
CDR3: CASSLSHGNEQFF

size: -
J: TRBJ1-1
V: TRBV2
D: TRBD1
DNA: TGTGCCAGCAGGAAGGGACAGGGGGGGAACACTGAAGCTTTCTTT
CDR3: CASRKGQGGNTEAFF

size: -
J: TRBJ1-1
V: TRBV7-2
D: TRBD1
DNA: TGTGCCAGCAGCTTAGGGACAGGAAACACTGAAGCTTTCTTT
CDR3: CASSLGTGNTEAFF

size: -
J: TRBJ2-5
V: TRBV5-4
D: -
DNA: TGTGCCAGCAGCCAACCGAGGGGGGGACCATCGGAGACCCAGTACTTC
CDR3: CASSQPRGGPSETQYF

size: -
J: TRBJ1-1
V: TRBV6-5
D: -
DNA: TGTGCCAGCAGCCCCCAGGACAGAGTGAACACTGAAGCTTTCTTT
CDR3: CASSPQDRVNTEAFF

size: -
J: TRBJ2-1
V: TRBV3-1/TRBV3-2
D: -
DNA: TGTGCCAGCAGCCAAGTCCTGAGCGCCAACAATGAGCAGTTCTTC
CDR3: CASSQVLSANNEQFF

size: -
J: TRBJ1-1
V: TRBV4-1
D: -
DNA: TGCGCCAGCAGCCCCCAGTCGAACACTGAAGCTTTCTTT
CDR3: CASSPQSNTEAFF

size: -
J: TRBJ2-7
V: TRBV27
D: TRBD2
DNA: TGTGCCAGCAGTCTCGGACGGACTTTAGCGGGACGGCAGGAGCAGTACTTC
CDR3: CASSLGRTLAGRQEQYF

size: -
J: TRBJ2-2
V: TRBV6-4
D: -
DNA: TGTGCCAGCAGCGCCGACAGAGACACCGGGGAGCTGTTTTTT
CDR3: CASSADRDTGELFF

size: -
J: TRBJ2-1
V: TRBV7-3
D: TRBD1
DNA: TGTGCCAGCAGCTCCGACAGGGCGGATGAGCAGTTCTTC
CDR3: CASSSDRADEQFF

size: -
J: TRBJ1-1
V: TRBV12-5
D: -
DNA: TGTGCTAGTGGTTTAACCGGGGAAGCTTTCTTT
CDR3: CASGLTGEAFF

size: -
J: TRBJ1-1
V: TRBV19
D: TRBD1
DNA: TGTGCCAGTAGTATCTCAGGGGGCTTGAACACTGAAGCTTTCTTT
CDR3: CASSISGGLNTEAFF

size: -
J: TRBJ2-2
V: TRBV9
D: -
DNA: TGTGCCAGCAGAACAGGGTCTCACACCGGGGAGCTGTTTTTT
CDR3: CASRTGSHTGELFF

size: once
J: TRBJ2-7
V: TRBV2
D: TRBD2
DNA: TGTGCCAGCAGGTGGACTAGCGGGTACGAGCAGTACTTC
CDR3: CASRWTSGYEQYF

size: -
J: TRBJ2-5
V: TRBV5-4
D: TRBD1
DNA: TGTGCCAGCAGCTTGTCCACTTCAGGGGGCCAAGAGACCCAGTACTTC
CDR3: CASSLSTSGGQETQYF